This TCR beta chain was identified in a study of technical replicates of blood from a handful of donors. Clones were read by immunoSEQ multiplex PCR, and TCRdb kept only the in-frame ones, dropping some. The sample holds about 78,000 clones, approximately 95% seen once. The CDR3 is 18 amino acids. Germline V gene lookup returns CDR1 SGHAT and CDR2 FQNNGV. The V segment lost 1 base and the J segment 0 bases; nucleotides outside the gene matches: 7. Specimen: T cells isolated from PBMCs. This receptor was identified in a human donor in good health. The rearrangement links TRBV11-2 to TRBJ1-5, with TRBD1 identical over 9 bases. The CDR3 coding sequence is TGTGCCAGCAGCTTAGCGATGGGACAGGGTTTTAGCAATCAGCCCCAGCATTTT. Its protein product is CASSLAMGQGFSNQPQHF.